This TCR beta chain was sequenced during a study of PD-L1 blockade in urothelial cancer. In the study overall: Blood was subjected to analysis at 3 weeks (second dose) and 6 weeks following treatment start. Study outcomes and limitations: It was durable-benefit patients whose tumor-associated blood clones expanded more at 3 weeks.

As to this clone: Its antigen remains unknown.

CDR3 length: 15 residues. Deletions cut 4 bases from V and 3 bases from J, with 17 bases between. The V gene's germline CDR1 is SGHRS and CDR2 YFSETQ. The repertoire was sequenced with immunoSEQ multiplex PCR; TCRdb's copy has only in-frame clones and lacks some. The sample lists tens of thousands of clones, 70% to 90% seen once, with more than 13% in the top ten. Stated time point: pretreatment peripheral blood. Each individual provided 1 to 8 samples (taken pretreatment and on-treatment). The chain joins TRBV5-1 to TRBJ2-7; weak D call: TRBD2 (5 bases). The specimen comprised PBMCs, sampled around atezolizumab (anti-PD-L1) treatment. This receptor was obtained from a man aged 55-75 years with urothelial cancer. CDR3 sequence reads: CASSLTDGVGYEQYF. The CDR3 DNA is TGCGCCAGCAGCCTCACCGACGGGGTGGGCTACGAGCAGTACTTC. The whole variable domain, filled in from reference TRBV5-1 and TRBJ2-7, reads KAGVTQTPRYLIKTRGQQVTLSCSPISGHRSVSWYQQTPGQGLQFLFEYFSETQRNKGNFPGRFSGRQFSNSRSEMNVSTLELGDSALYLCASSLTDGVGYEQYFGPGTRLTVT.